These T cell receptor beta chains were read from a single sample in a study of T cells after yellow fever vaccination. MiXCR, applied by TCRdb to the 5' RACE reads, yields one record per CDR3 protein. The sample lists 120,000 or so distinct CDR3 sequences; roughly 15% were seen once. The sequencing used CD8+ T cells sorted from PBMCs, collected 5 days after the yellow fever booster vaccination. The receptor source for this set is a man aged 18 to 30 who received the YFV17D yellow fever vaccine. CDR3s include the opening cysteine and the closing phenylalanine or tryptophan. D genes are given only for firm matches. The size field is filled for only some rows; it gives once, few, many or a size class.

>TRBV4-1|-|TRBJ2-5|-
TGCGCCAGCAGCCGCCTAGGTGAAGAGACCCAGTACTTC
CASSRLGEETQYF
>TRBV6-4|-|TRBJ1-1|-
TGTGCCAGCAGTGACTCGCCCGGGGGAGGCACTGAAGCTTTCTTT
CASSDSPGGGTEAFF
>TRBV20-1|few|TRBJ2-3|-
TGCAGTGCTAGAGATATTTCCTATACAAAGGCGCAGTATTTT
CSARDISYTKAQYF
>TRBV9|-|TRBJ2-3|-
TGTGCCAGCAGCGTCCGGGACACACAGCCAGATACGCAGTATTTT
CASSVRDTQPDTQYF
>TRBV14|-|TRBJ2-2|TRBD2
TGTGCCAGCAGCCCCCCGGGGGGGCACACCGGGGAGCTGTTTTTT
CASSPPGGHTGELFF
>TRBV6-6|few|TRBJ1-3|TRBD1
TGTGCCAGCAGTTATCCTCCAGGGGGCGGAAACACCATATATTTT
CASSYPPGGGNTIYF
>TRBV4-1|-|TRBJ1-4|TRBD1
TGCGCCAGCAGCCAAGGACGTGGACAGGGTGGTGAAAAACTGTTTTTT
CASSQGRGQGGEKLFF
>TRBV29-1|-|TRBJ1-1|TRBD1
TGCAGCGCCGCGACAGGGTCCACTGAAGCTTTCTTT
CSAATGSTEAFF
>TRBV11-3|-|TRBJ2-2|TRBD1
TGTGCCAGCAGCTGGAGACAGGGCGCTATCAACACCGGGGAGCTGTTTTTT
CASSWRQGAINTGELFF
>TRBV7-2|-|TRBJ2-5|-
TGTGCCAGCAGCCAGGGACACGCTGGGGGAGAGACCCAGTACTTC
CASSQGHAGGETQYF
>TRBV7-9|-|TRBJ1-2|-
TGTGCCAGCAGCCCCAGTCTAATGAGCACCTATGGCTACACCTTC
CASSPSLMSTYGYTF
>TRBV7-9|few|TRBJ2-2|-
TGTGCCAGCAGCCCCTCCCCGGGGGCCACCGGGGAGCTGTTTTTT
CASSPSPGATGELFF
>TRBV6-2/TRBV6-3|few|TRBJ2-7|-
TGTGCCAGCAGTTACTCGATGGCGGGGTCAACCTACGAGCAGTACTTC
CASSYSMAGSTYEQYF
>TRBV29-1|few|TRBJ1-5|TRBD1
TGCAGCGTTGAGGGTGGCAGGGGGCCGTGGAATCAGCCCCAGCATTTT
CSVEGGRGPWNQPQHF
>TRBV6-2/TRBV6-3|-|TRBJ2-7|TRBD1
TGTGCCAGCAGTTACGGACAGGGGGCGCCGAGGGAGCAGTACTTC
CASSYGQGAPREQYF
>TRBV29-1|few|TRBJ1-1|-
TGCAGCGTTGAACACGAGTGGGGTGTAACTGAAGCTTTCTTT
CSVEHEWGVTEAFF
>TRBV7-3|many|TRBJ2-1|-
TGTGCCAGCAGCGCTCTTGGGGCATTGGGTGATGAGCAGTTCTTC
CASSALGALGDEQFF
>TRBV4-1|-|TRBJ1-1|-
TGCGCCAGCAGCCCTGGCAGGGCCATGAACACTGAAGCTTTCTTT
CASSPGRAMNTEAFF
>TRBV11-2|-|TRBJ2-1|TRBD2
TGTGCCAGCAGCTGGTTTTACGGGGGGGCCGACAATGTGCAGTTCTTC
CASSWFYGGADNVQFF
>TRBV4-2|-|TRBJ2-4|-
TGTGCCAGCAGCCAAGAGGGACCCTTTATTCAGTACTTC
CASSQEGPFIQYF
>TRBV4-3|many|TRBJ2-6|-
TGCGCCAGCAGCCAATCGGATAGAGGGACATCTGGGGCCAACGTCCTGACTTTC
CASSQSDRGTSGANVLTF
>TRBV5-1|-|TRBJ2-7|TRBD2
TGCGCCAGCAGCTTTAGCAGCGGGGGGCCTTACGAGCAGTACTTC
CASSFSSGGPYEQYF
>TRBV10-3|-|TRBJ2-1|-
TGTGCCATCAGTGAGTCTAGGGTAAGCTCCTACAATGAGCAGTTCTTC
CAISESRVSSYNEQFF
>TRBV6-6|many|TRBJ1-2|TRBD1
TGTGCCAGCAGTACCGGGACAGGGGAGGGCTATGGCTACACCTTC
CASSTGTGEGYGYTF
>TRBV3-1|few|TRBJ2-1|-
TGTGCCAGCAGCCCCAGGGACAACCGATTAGATGAGCAGTTCTTC
CASSPRDNRLDEQFF
>TRBV4-3|-|TRBJ1-2|-
TGCGCCAGCAGCGCAGGCACAGGCTATGGCTACACCTTC
CASSAGTGYGYTF
>TRBV7-9|few|TRBJ2-7|TRBD1
TGTGCCAGCAGCCCGGACAGGGACGAGCAGTACTTC
CASSPDRDEQYF
>TRBV19|few|TRBJ2-3|TRBD2
TGTGCCAGTAGTATGCGGGGGATGATTGATACGCAGTATTTT
CASSMRGMIDTQYF
>TRBV20-1|few|TRBJ1-2|-
TGCAGTGCTAGAGCCCCTTCGGGGTCTCGTGGCTACACCTTC
CSARAPSGSRGYTF
>TRBV7-9|-|TRBJ1-1|-
TGTGCCAGCAGCGCCGACTACACTGAAGCTTTCTTT
CASSADYTEAFF
>TRBV7-3|-|TRBJ2-6|-
TGTGCCAGCAGCTTAAGGGGGCCCGGGGCCAACGTCCTGACTTTC
CASSLRGPGANVLTF
>TRBV5-1|-|TRBJ1-2|TRBD1
TGCGCCAGCAGCCATTGGACAGGGGCCACAGACTATGGCTACACCTTC
CASSHWTGATDYGYTF
>TRBV6-2/TRBV6-3|-|TRBJ2-6|-
TGTGCCAGCAGTTACAGGGACGAAGACAGGCGCTCTGGGGCCAACGTCCTGACTTTC
CASSYRDEDRRSGANVLTF
>TRBV4-1|-|TRBJ1-1|-
TGCGCCAGCAGCCACCTCGGGGTAAACACTGAAGCTTTCTTT
CASSHLGVNTEAFF
>TRBV18|-|TRBJ2-3|-
TGTGCCAGCTCGACCGAGGATACGCAGTATTTT
CASSTEDTQYF
>TRBV28|-|TRBJ2-5|TRBD1
TGTGCCAGCACATTCACAGGGGTCTATGAGACCCAGTACTTC
CASTFTGVYETQYF
>TRBV4-1|-|TRBJ2-3|TRBD2
TGCGCCAGCAGCCAAGCGGGACTAGCGGGGGGTGATACGCAGTATTTT
CASSQAGLAGGDTQYF
>TRBV7-2|few|TRBJ2-1|-
TGTGCCAGCAGCTCCGTAGCCGGGACCGGGCTTAGTGAGCAGTTCTTC
CASSSVAGTGLSEQFF
>TRBV7-9|few|TRBJ2-7|-
TGTGCCAGCAGCCCAGTAGGGACGGGGACTGTCGACGAGCAGTACTTC
CASSPVGTGTVDEQYF
>TRBV6-2/TRBV6-3|-|TRBJ2-4|TRBD1
TGTGCCAGCAGCCTCGATTTGACAGGGGAGCCAATATTC
CASSLDLTGEPIF